Listed below are T cell receptor beta chains from one sample, sequenced in a study of Graves' ophthalmopathy and Graves' hyperthyroidism. TCRdb re-analysed the multiplex PCR reads in MiXCR, keeping a single row per CDR3 protein. The sample records a few hundred thousand distinct CDR3 sequences, about 17% being singletons. Sequenced: peripheral blood. These receptors were taken from an adult woman with stable Graves' hyperthyroidism. The CDR3 runs from the conserved cysteine through the conserved F or W. The order of the fields is clone size, D gene, V gene, J gene, CDR3 protein, CDR3 DNA. The D gene is left open where the match is weak. A clone size is listed for some rows: how often the clone was seen (once, few, many), or a class if it is expanded.

abundance: many
d_gene: TRBD1
v_gene: TRBV12-3/TRBV12-4
j_gene: TRBJ2-4
CDR3aa: CASGGDRGNIKYF
CDR3nt: TGTGCCAGCGGGGGAGACAGGGGAAACATTAAGTACTTC

abundance: once
d_gene: NA
v_gene: TRBV12-3/TRBV12-4
j_gene: TRBJ1-1
CDR3aa: CASSPAQINTEAFF
CDR3nt: TGTGCCAGCAGCCCGGCCCAGATTAACACTGAAGCTTTCTTT

abundance: many
d_gene: TRBD2
v_gene: TRBV20-1
j_gene: TRBJ2-7
CDR3aa: CSARDERLRASGSYEQYF
CDR3nt: TGCAGTGCTAGGGACGAAAGACTTCGGGCTAGCGGGAGTTACGAGCAGTACTTC

abundance: many
d_gene: NA
v_gene: TRBV29-1
j_gene: TRBJ2-7
CDR3aa: CSVGSLSNAYEQYF
CDR3nt: TGCAGCGTTGGTAGTTTGTCGAACGCCTACGAGCAGTACTTC

abundance: many
d_gene: NA
v_gene: TRBV25-1
j_gene: TRBJ2-2
CDR3aa: CASRDERRASTGELFF
CDR3nt: TGTGCCAGCAGGGATGAGCGGCGGGCGAGCACCGGGGAGCTGTTTTTT

abundance: many
d_gene: NA
v_gene: TRBV6-2/TRBV6-3
j_gene: TRBJ1-1
CDR3aa: CASSYSPEGAFF
CDR3nt: TGTGCCAGCAGTTACTCACCGGAGGGAGCTTTCTTT

abundance: many
d_gene: NA
v_gene: TRBV10-3
j_gene: TRBJ2-7
CDR3aa: CAISAGDSYEQYF
CDR3nt: TGTGCCATCAGTGCGGGAGACTCCTACGAGCAGTACTTC

abundance: many
d_gene: NA
v_gene: TRBV4-1
j_gene: TRBJ1-6
CDR3aa: CASSQDYRNSPLHF
CDR3nt: TGCGCCAGCAGCCAAGATTACAGGAATTCACCCCTCCACTTT

abundance: many
d_gene: NA
v_gene: TRBV19
j_gene: TRBJ1-5
CDR3aa: CASSIGGVGNQPQHF
CDR3nt: TGTGCCAGTAGTATCGGGGGAGTTGGCAATCAGCCCCAGCATTTT

abundance: many
d_gene: NA
v_gene: TRBV12-3/TRBV12-4
j_gene: TRBJ2-2
CDR3aa: CASSFPDGNTGELFF
CDR3nt: TGTGCCAGCAGTTTTCCGGACGGTAACACCGGGGAGCTGTTTTTT

abundance: NA
d_gene: NA
v_gene: TRBV7-6
j_gene: TRBJ2-3
CDR3aa: CASSLFSGRSGDTQYF
CDR3nt: TGTGCCAGCAGCTTATTCTCCGGGAGATCTGGGGATACGCAGTATTTT

abundance: many
d_gene: TRBD2
v_gene: TRBV20-1
j_gene: TRBJ2-7
CDR3aa: CSAGLAGGGGRSYEQYF
CDR3nt: TGCAGTGCTGGACTAGCGGGAGGGGGAGGGAGGTCCTACGAGCAGTACTTC

abundance: many
d_gene: TRBD1
v_gene: TRBV25-1
j_gene: TRBJ2-7
CDR3aa: CASSESTGDSYEQYF
CDR3nt: TGTGCCAGCAGTGAATCGACAGGGGACTCCTACGAGCAGTACTTC

abundance: many
d_gene: NA
v_gene: TRBV12-3/TRBV12-4
j_gene: TRBJ1-2
CDR3aa: CASRQGRYYGYTF
CDR3nt: TGTGCCAGCAGACAGGGACGGTACTATGGCTACACCTTC

abundance: many
d_gene: NA
v_gene: TRBV20-1
j_gene: TRBJ2-2
CDR3aa: CSARAGLSATGELFF
CDR3nt: TGCAGTGCTAGGGCTGGCCTTAGCGCCACCGGGGAGCTGTTTTTT

abundance: many
d_gene: NA
v_gene: TRBV10-2
j_gene: TRBJ2-7
CDR3aa: CASTSPTLEQYF
CDR3nt: TGCGCCAGCACCTCACCGACACTAGAGCAGTACTTC

abundance: many
d_gene: NA
v_gene: TRBV7-8
j_gene: TRBJ1-5
CDR3aa: CASSLAGVPQHF
CDR3nt: TGTGCCAGCAGCTTAGCGGGAGTGCCCCAGCATTTT

abundance: many
d_gene: NA
v_gene: TRBV6-4
j_gene: TRBJ1-5
CDR3aa: CASSQGKGPQHF
CDR3nt: TGTGCCAGCAGTCAGGGAAAGGGGCCCCAGCATTTT

abundance: many
d_gene: TRBD1
v_gene: TRBV9
j_gene: TRBJ2-5
CDR3aa: CASSSPRDRGETQYF
CDR3nt: TGTGCCAGCAGCTCCCCCCGGGACAGGGGTGAGACCCAGTACTTC

abundance: NA
d_gene: NA
v_gene: TRBV6-4
j_gene: TRBJ1-2
CDR3aa: CASSEMGTYGYTF
CDR3nt: TGTGCCAGCAGTGAAATGGGGACCTATGGCTACACCTTC

abundance: many
d_gene: NA
v_gene: TRBV12-3/TRBV12-4
j_gene: TRBJ2-2
CDR3aa: CASSPPIRPTGELFF
CDR3nt: TGTGCCAGCAGTCCTCCCATCCGTCCCACCGGGGAGCTGTTTTTT

abundance: many
d_gene: TRBD1
v_gene: TRBV6-1
j_gene: TRBJ2-7
CDR3aa: CASILRGRKVEQHF
CDR3nt: TGTGCCAGCATTCTAAGGGGGCGGAAGGTCGAGCAGCACTTC

abundance: many
d_gene: TRBD2
v_gene: TRBV27
j_gene: TRBJ2-7
CDR3aa: CASSRRVAGGPYEQYF
CDR3nt: TGTGCCAGCAGTCGAAGGGTAGCGGGAGGGCCGTACGAGCAGTACTTC

abundance: many
d_gene: NA
v_gene: TRBV12-3/TRBV12-4
j_gene: TRBJ1-2
CDR3aa: CASSLVLPYGYTF
CDR3nt: TGTGCCAGCAGTTTAGTCTTGCCCTATGGCTACACCTTC

abundance: NA
d_gene: TRBD1
v_gene: TRBV7-9
j_gene: TRBJ2-5
CDR3aa: CASSLGDSTQETQYF
CDR3nt: TGTGCCAGCAGCTTAGGGGACAGCACCCAAGAGACCCAGTACTTC

abundance: NA
d_gene: TRBD1
v_gene: TRBV28
j_gene: TRBJ1-2
CDR3aa: CASSPRGQGADGYTF
CDR3nt: TGTGCCAGCAGCCCTCGGGGACAGGGCGCGGATGGCTACACCTTC

abundance: many
d_gene: TRBD2
v_gene: TRBV2
j_gene: TRBJ2-7
CDR3aa: CASSGWGGGYEQYF
CDR3nt: TGTGCCAGCAGTGGATGGGGGGGTGGCTACGAGCAGTACTTC

abundance: many
d_gene: NA
v_gene: TRBV10-2
j_gene: TRBJ2-7
CDR3aa: CASSRAQESYEQYF
CDR3nt: TGCGCCAGCAGCAGGGCACAGGAATCCTACGAGCAGTACTTC

abundance: many
d_gene: TRBD1
v_gene: TRBV4-1
j_gene: TRBJ2-7
CDR3aa: CASSQDPPGGAYEQYF
CDR3nt: TGCGCCAGCAGCCAAGATCCGCCAGGGGGCGCCTACGAGCAGTACTTC

abundance: few
d_gene: NA
v_gene: TRBV6-2/TRBV6-3
j_gene: TRBJ1-5
CDR3aa: CASSYPYQPQHF
CDR3nt: TGTGCCAGCAGTTACCCGTATCAGCCCCAGCATTTT

abundance: few
d_gene: NA
v_gene: TRBV20-1
j_gene: TRBJ1-1
CDR3aa: CSAPKLENTEAFF
CDR3nt: TGCAGTGCCCCTAAACTTGAGAACACTGAAGCTTTCTTT

abundance: once
d_gene: TRBD2
v_gene: TRBV6-1
j_gene: TRBJ2-7
CDR3aa: CASVLAGDGSYEQYF
CDR3nt: TGTGCCAGTGTACTAGCGGGAGACGGTAGTTACGAGCAGTACTTC

abundance: many
d_gene: NA
v_gene: TRBV12-3/TRBV12-4
j_gene: TRBJ2-2
CDR3aa: CASRRGAGELFF
CDR3nt: TGTGCCAGCAGAAGGGGCGCCGGGGAGCTGTTTTTT

abundance: NA
d_gene: NA
v_gene: TRBV4-3
j_gene: TRBJ1-2
CDR3aa: CASSQEARGHGYTF
CDR3nt: TGCGCCAGCAGCCAAGAAGCCCGGGGGCATGGCTACACCTTC

abundance: many
d_gene: NA
v_gene: TRBV29-1
j_gene: TRBJ2-5
CDR3aa: CSVVPRPQETQYF
CDR3nt: TGCAGCGTTGTACCACGACCCCAAGAGACCCAGTACTTC

abundance: NA
d_gene: NA
v_gene: TRBV12-3/TRBV12-4
j_gene: TRBJ1-5
CDR3aa: CASSPGTSDQPQHF
CDR3nt: TGTGCCAGCAGTCCCGGGACATCGGATCAGCCCCAGCATTTT

abundance: NA
d_gene: NA
v_gene: TRBV12-3/TRBV12-4
j_gene: TRBJ1-1
CDR3aa: CASSSLLGLHRTEAFF
CDR3nt: TGTGCCAGCAGTTCCCTTTTAGGCCTTCACCGGACTGAAGCTTTCTTT

abundance: many
d_gene: NA
v_gene: TRBV9
j_gene: TRBJ2-4
CDR3aa: CASSPRVDLAKNIQYF
CDR3nt: TGTGCCAGCAGCCCCCGGGTAGACTTAGCCAAAAACATTCAGTACTTC

abundance: many
d_gene: TRBD1
v_gene: TRBV20-1
j_gene: TRBJ2-7
CDR3aa: CSARGDRGLYEQYF
CDR3nt: TGCAGTGCTAGAGGTGACAGGGGGCTGTACGAGCAGTACTTC

abundance: NA
d_gene: TRBD1
v_gene: TRBV12-3/TRBV12-4
j_gene: TRBJ1-1
CDR3aa: CASSRDRGLVAFF
CDR3nt: TGTGCCAGCAGCCGAGACAGGGGGCTGGTAGCTTTCTTT

abundance: many
d_gene: NA
v_gene: TRBV7-9
j_gene: TRBJ2-3
CDR3aa: CASSFVTTDTQYF
CDR3nt: TGTGCCAGCAGCTTCGTTACCACAGATACGCAGTATTTT

abundance: few
d_gene: TRBD1
v_gene: TRBV6-1
j_gene: TRBJ2-5
CDR3aa: CASSVETGGQETKYF
CDR3nt: TGTGCCAGCAGTGTGGAAACAGGGGGCCAAGAGACCAAGTACTTC

abundance: many
d_gene: TRBD1
v_gene: TRBV12-5
j_gene: TRBJ1-5
CDR3aa: CASGLDQPTGTHF
CDR3nt: TGTGCTAGTGGTTTGGATCAACCGACAGGGACTCATTTT

abundance: many
d_gene: TRBD2
v_gene: TRBV6-1
j_gene: TRBJ2-7
CDR3aa: CASSASLGLAEAYEQYF
CDR3nt: TGTGCCAGCAGTGCTAGTCTGGGACTAGCGGAAGCCTACGAGCAGTACTTC

abundance: few
d_gene: NA
v_gene: TRBV6-5
j_gene: TRBJ2-7
CDR3aa: CASSYGETAYEQYF
CDR3nt: TGTGCCAGCAGTTACGGGGAGACAGCCTACGAGCAGTACTTC

abundance: many
d_gene: TRBD1
v_gene: TRBV6-5
j_gene: TRBJ1-3
CDR3aa: CASSSRDRVGNTIYF
CDR3nt: TGTGCCAGCAGTTCCCGGGACAGGGTTGGAAACACCATATATTTT

abundance: many
d_gene: NA
v_gene: TRBV3-1
j_gene: TRBJ2-7
CDR3aa: CASSQDRTRGPYEQYF
CDR3nt: TGTGCCAGCAGCCAAGACCGGACAAGAGGCCCCTACGAGCAGTACTTC

abundance: many
d_gene: TRBD1
v_gene: TRBV9
j_gene: TRBJ1-2
CDR3aa: CASSDAPGQGSRVLGYTF
CDR3nt: TGTGCCAGCAGCGACGCTCCGGGACAGGGAAGTCGCGTCCTTGGCTACACCTTC

abundance: few
d_gene: TRBD1
v_gene: TRBV11-2
j_gene: TRBJ2-7
CDR3aa: CASSLRGTGNSYEQYF
CDR3nt: TGTGCCAGCAGCTTACGAGGGACAGGGAACTCCTACGAGCAGTACTTC

abundance: few
d_gene: NA
v_gene: TRBV30
j_gene: TRBJ2-6
CDR3aa: CAWIPPRTGPGANVLTF
CDR3nt: TGTGCCTGGATCCCTCCCAGGACGGGACCTGGGGCCAACGTCCTGACTTTC

abundance: many
d_gene: TRBD2
v_gene: TRBV19
j_gene: TRBJ2-7
CDR3aa: CASSIGDYLYEQYF
CDR3nt: TGTGCCAGTAGTATAGGGGACTACCTTTACGAGCAGTACTTC

abundance: many
d_gene: NA
v_gene: TRBV6-2/TRBV6-3
j_gene: TRBJ2-5
CDR3aa: CASSYSAPGGVDTQYF
CDR3nt: TGTGCCAGCAGTTACTCGGCGCCGGGTGGAGTAGATACCCAGTACTTC

abundance: few
d_gene: NA
v_gene: TRBV30
j_gene: TRBJ2-1
CDR3aa: CAWTPGLSYNEQFF
CDR3nt: TGTGCCTGGACCCCGGGACTCTCCTACAATGAGCAGTTCTTC

abundance: many
d_gene: NA
v_gene: TRBV30
j_gene: TRBJ1-2
CDR3aa: CAWFRPGHDYGYTF
CDR3nt: TGTGCCTGGTTTCGACCGGGCCACGACTATGGCTACACCTTC

abundance: many
d_gene: TRBD2
v_gene: TRBV5-1
j_gene: TRBJ2-7
CDR3aa: CASSSAGDYDEQYF
CDR3nt: TGCGCCAGCAGCTCAGCGGGAGATTATGACGAGCAGTACTTC